The rows below give T cell receptor beta chains drawn from one sample of a study of blood T cell repertoires in COVID-19. The table came from immunoSEQ multiplex PCR; TCRdb's copy has only in-frame clones and leaves some out. Altogether 200,000 to 250,000 clones are present, 84% being singletons, with the ten largest covering 9.7%. Sequenced sample: peripheral blood. The receptors originated from a man over 45 with active or convalescent COVID-19. Both conserved end residues are part of each CDR3. Fields, in order: J gene, D gene, V gene, clone size, CDR3 DNA, CDR3 protein. The D gene is left open where the match is weak. Only part of the rows carry a size: once, few, many, or a class if the clone is expanded.

J: TRBJ1-6; D: NA; V: TRBV30; size: NA; DNA: TGTGCCTGGAGTGTTCTTGGTGGAGATAATTCACCCCTCCACTTT; CDR3: CAWSVLGGDNSPLHF
J: TRBJ1-2; D: TRBD1; V: TRBV7-3; size: NA; DNA: TGTGCCAGCAGCTTAATGGGCGGGACAGGACCTAACTATGGCTACACCTTC; CDR3: CASSLMGGTGPNYGYTF
J: TRBJ1-4; D: NA; V: TRBV2; size: once; DNA: TGTGCCAGCATTAGGCCGGGGAGTAATGAAAAACTGTTTTTT; CDR3: CASIRPGSNEKLFF
J: TRBJ2-1; D: TRBD1; V: TRBV7-2; size: once; DNA: TGTGCCAGCAGCCCACGGACAGGGACCAATGAGCAGTTCTTC; CDR3: CASSPRTGTNEQFF
J: TRBJ2-6; D: NA; V: TRBV6-1; size: NA; DNA: TGTGCCAGCAGTGATTCCGGACTTTCTGGGGCCAACGTCCTGACTTTC; CDR3: CASSDSGLSGANVLTF
J: TRBJ2-5; D: NA; V: TRBV28; size: NA; DNA: TGTGCCAGCAGTTTGTGGGGCCCCTCAGAGACCCAGTACTTC; CDR3: CASSLWGPSETQYF
J: TRBJ1-4; D: TRBD1; V: TRBV6-1; size: NA; DNA: TGTGCCAGCAGTGAAGGTCCGGGGACAGTGAATGAAAAACTGTTTTTT; CDR3: CASSEGPGTVNEKLFF
J: TRBJ2-1; D: NA; V: TRBV5-3; size: NA; DNA: TGTGCCAGAAGCTGCTTCAACTTCGGACTATCATTATCCAATGAGCAGTTCTTC; CDR3: CARSCFNFGLSLSNEQFF
J: TRBJ2-7; D: NA; V: TRBV7-2; size: once; DNA: TGTGCCAGCTCCGGAGGGCCCTCCTACGAGCAGTACTTC; CDR3: CASSGGPSYEQYF
J: TRBJ2-3; D: NA; V: TRBV4-2; size: NA; DNA: TGTGCCAGCAGCCAAGCAAACAGCGGAGGAGGCACAGATACGCAGTATTTT; CDR3: CASSQANSGGGTDTQYF
J: TRBJ2-3; D: TRBD2; V: TRBV2; size: NA; DNA: TGTGCCAGCAGCGACCTGCTGAGCGGGGGGGCAGATACGCAGTATTTT; CDR3: CASSDLLSGGADTQYF
J: TRBJ1-1; D: NA; V: TRBV6-6; size: few; DNA: TGTGCCAGCAGTTACCGGGAAGAAGCTTTCTTT; CDR3: CASSYREEAFF
J: TRBJ1-1; D: TRBD1; V: TRBV6-4; size: NA; DNA: TGTGCCAGCAGTGAGACCTCGTTCGGGACAGGGTTGGTCACTGAAGCTTTCTTT; CDR3: CASSETSFGTGLVTEAFF
J: TRBJ2-5; D: NA; V: TRBV7-2; size: NA; DNA: TGTGCCAGCAGCTTAGTAGACGGCCCCGGGGCCCAGTACTTC; CDR3: CASSLVDGPGAQYF
J: TRBJ1-1; D: TRBD1; V: TRBV29-1; size: NA; DNA: TGCAGCGTGGTGACAGGGATGGGCGAGACTGAAGCTTTCTTT; CDR3: CSVVTGMGETEAFF